Listed here is a single TCR beta chain. This table comes from immunoSEQ multiplex PCR, and its TCRdb copy is limited to in-frame clones, with some not included. Among under 120,000 clones, 90% to 95% were seen once, and the ten largest hold 3.5%. The CDR3 runs 15 residues. The V gene's germline CDR1 is SGHRS and CDR2 YFSETQ. J gave up 12 bases and V 0 bases, and 9 bases lay outside the gene matches. The entry originates in a study of T cell changes during pregnancy in multiple sclerosis. V usage is TRBV5-1 and J usage is TRBJ2-1; 10 bases fit TRBD2. This specimen consisted of peripheral blood, obtained after pregnancy. This TCR was sampled from a female donor with multiple sclerosis, enrolled in a pregnancy study. The CDR3 bases are TGCGCCAGCAGCTTGGTAGCGGGGGGACCCGATATGCAGTTCTTC. This encodes CASSLVAGGPDMQFF.